Listed below are T cell receptor beta chains from one sample, sequenced in a study of T cells after yellow fever vaccination. From the 5' RACE reads, TCRdb called clonotypes with MiXCR, one entry per CDR3 protein. The table records 250,000 to 400,000 distinct CDR3 sequences, approximately 4% of them present only once. The input for sequencing was PBMCs, taken 5 days after the yellow fever booster vaccination. These receptors were taken from a man between 18 and 29 years old who received the YFV17D yellow fever vaccine. The CDR3 runs from the conserved cysteine through the conserved F or W. A D gene is named only where the DNA matches it firmly. Size values are once, few and many counts, or a class for expanded clones, and some rows have none.

j_call: TRBJ2-3; v_call: TRBV12-3/TRBV12-4; d_call: TRBD2; clone_size: .; cdr3_nt: TGTGCCAGCAGTCCCTTCCCGGCGGCGGGGGGCCGCGGAGATACGCAGTATTTT; cdr3_aa: CASSPFPAAGGRGDTQYF
j_call: TRBJ1-1; v_call: TRBV5-1; d_call: .; clone_size: few; cdr3_nt: TGCGCCAGCAGCTTGTTAGGGACGCCGGGGGAGAACACTGAAGCTTTCTTT; cdr3_aa: CASSLLGTPGENTEAFF
j_call: TRBJ1-3; v_call: TRBV6-2/TRBV6-3; d_call: .; clone_size: many; cdr3_nt: TGTGCCAGCAGTTACCCATCTCCTGGGACGGCGGGCAGAGTTAACTCTGGAAACACCATATATTTT; cdr3_aa: CASSYPSPGTAGRVNSGNTIYF
j_call: TRBJ2-7; v_call: TRBV6-2/TRBV6-3; d_call: .; clone_size: few; cdr3_nt: TGTGCCAGCAGCTGGGGGCGGGGGCCCTCCTACGAGCAGTACTTC; cdr3_aa: CASSWGRGPSYEQYF
j_call: TRBJ1-5; v_call: TRBV6-1; d_call: .; clone_size: many; cdr3_nt: TGTGCCAGCGGGCATCGGGGGTATAGCAATCAGCCCCAGCATTTT; cdr3_aa: CASGHRGYSNQPQHF
j_call: TRBJ1-1; v_call: TRBV27; d_call: TRBD1; clone_size: few; cdr3_nt: TGTGCCAGCAGTCTACAGGGGCGATACACTGAAGCTTTCTTT; cdr3_aa: CASSLQGRYTEAFF
j_call: TRBJ2-1; v_call: TRBV24-1; d_call: TRBD1; clone_size: few; cdr3_nt: TGTGCCACCAGTGATTTGTCCAGGGGGAGCTACAATGAGCAGTTCTTC; cdr3_aa: CATSDLSRGSYNEQFF
j_call: TRBJ2-3; v_call: TRBV7-2; d_call: .; clone_size: few; cdr3_nt: TGTGCCAGCAGCCCGAGTTTGGGGGGGCCGGCAGATACGCAGTATTTT; cdr3_aa: CASSPSLGGPADTQYF
j_call: TRBJ2-6; v_call: TRBV5-1; d_call: .; clone_size: many; cdr3_nt: TGCGCCAGCAGCTTGGTAAGAGGGGCCAACGTCCTGACTTTC; cdr3_aa: CASSLVRGANVLTF
j_call: TRBJ2-2; v_call: TRBV6-2/TRBV6-3; d_call: TRBD2; clone_size: many; cdr3_nt: TGTGCCAGCAGTTCGCCCTGGAGCGGGGGGCCGAACACCGGGGAGCTGTTTTTT; cdr3_aa: CASSSPWSGGPNTGELFF
j_call: TRBJ1-6; v_call: TRBV25-1; d_call: .; clone_size: many; cdr3_nt: TGTGCCAGCAGTGGTGCGGGAATGTCCTATAATTCACCCCTCCACTTT; cdr3_aa: CASSGAGMSYNSPLHF
j_call: TRBJ2-5; v_call: TRBV20-1; d_call: .; clone_size: few; cdr3_nt: TGCAGTGCTAGAGATTTTTCAATGGGCCACCAAGAGACCCAGTACTTC; cdr3_aa: CSARDFSMGHQETQYF
j_call: TRBJ2-7; v_call: TRBV5-1; d_call: .; clone_size: many; cdr3_nt: TGCGCCAGCAGCTGGGGGGTCAACTCCTACGAGCAGTACTTC; cdr3_aa: CASSWGVNSYEQYF
j_call: TRBJ2-7; v_call: TRBV4-1; d_call: .; clone_size: few; cdr3_nt: TGCGCCAGCAGCCAAGTAGCGCTCTACGAGCAGTACTTC; cdr3_aa: CASSQVALYEQYF
j_call: TRBJ1-6; v_call: TRBV7-2; d_call: .; clone_size: few; cdr3_nt: TGTGCCAGCAGCTTAATTTCGGGGGCGGCATCACCCCTCCACTTT; cdr3_aa: CASSLISGAASPLHF
j_call: TRBJ2-1; v_call: TRBV27; d_call: .; clone_size: few; cdr3_nt: TGTGCCAGCACTCCGAAACGGGCCTACAATGAGCAGTTCTTC; cdr3_aa: CASTPKRAYNEQFF
j_call: TRBJ2-1; v_call: TRBV28; d_call: .; clone_size: .; cdr3_nt: TGTGCCAGCAGTTTCGGCTTCCAGCGAGGGTTCTTC; cdr3_aa: CASSFGFQRGFF
j_call: TRBJ1-2; v_call: TRBV5-4; d_call: .; clone_size: many; cdr3_nt: TGTGCCAGCAGCTTGAGTCCGGCAGGCCGGGGTAAAGGCTACACCTTC; cdr3_aa: CASSLSPAGRGKGYTF
j_call: TRBJ1-3; v_call: TRBV4-3; d_call: .; clone_size: .; cdr3_nt: TGCGCCAGCAGCCCCTGGGACCGTGGAAACACCATATATTTT; cdr3_aa: CASSPWDRGNTIYF
j_call: TRBJ1-2; v_call: TRBV14; d_call: .; clone_size: few; cdr3_nt: TGTGCCAGCAGCCAAGAAGGAGCGTGGAGTGATGGCTACACCTTC; cdr3_aa: CASSQEGAWSDGYTF
j_call: TRBJ1-3; v_call: TRBV7-9; d_call: .; clone_size: few; cdr3_nt: TGTGCCAGCAGCCTAGGCCTGGGGGGCAGGCGACTCTCTGGAAACACCATATATTTT; cdr3_aa: CASSLGLGGRRLSGNTIYF
j_call: TRBJ2-7; v_call: TRBV6-2/TRBV6-3; d_call: .; clone_size: few; cdr3_nt: TGTGCCAGCAGTCCCCAGGCGTACGAGCAGTACTTC; cdr3_aa: CASSPQAYEQYF
j_call: TRBJ2-3; v_call: TRBV5-1; d_call: .; clone_size: .; cdr3_nt: TGCGCCAGCAGCTCCTATGTCGGGGTCACAGATACGCAGTATTTT; cdr3_aa: CASSSYVGVTDTQYF
j_call: TRBJ2-5; v_call: TRBV2; d_call: .; clone_size: many; cdr3_nt: TGTGCCAGCGAGAAGGGCAGGCAAGAGACCCAGTACTTC; cdr3_aa: CASEKGRQETQYF
j_call: TRBJ1-2; v_call: TRBV5-1; d_call: .; clone_size: .; cdr3_nt: TGCGCCAGCAGCCGGACATTTAACTATGGCTACACCTTC; cdr3_aa: CASSRTFNYGYTF
j_call: TRBJ2-5; v_call: TRBV20-1; d_call: TRBD2; clone_size: few; cdr3_nt: TGCAGTGCTAGTAGACTAGCCCCTCAAGAGACCCAGTACTTC; cdr3_aa: CSASRLAPQETQYF
j_call: TRBJ1-1; v_call: TRBV6-2/TRBV6-3; d_call: .; clone_size: .; cdr3_nt: TGTGCCAGCGGATCGGACAGCCCGAACACTGAAGCTTTCTTT; cdr3_aa: CASGSDSPNTEAFF
j_call: TRBJ2-1; v_call: TRBV20-1; d_call: TRBD2; clone_size: many; cdr3_nt: TGCAGTGCTGGCGGGGCGGGGGGGACCCACAATGAGCAGTTCTTC; cdr3_aa: CSAGGAGGTHNEQFF
j_call: TRBJ2-1; v_call: TRBV7-9; d_call: TRBD2; clone_size: .; cdr3_nt: TGTGCCAGCAGCCCGTCGGGAGCGGGGAAAAAGTTCTTC; cdr3_aa: CASSPSGAGKKFF
j_call: TRBJ2-6; v_call: TRBV18; d_call: TRBD1; clone_size: many; cdr3_nt: TGTGCCAGCTCACCGAGAGAGACAGGGGTCGGGGCCAACGTCCTGACTTTC; cdr3_aa: CASSPRETGVGANVLTF
j_call: TRBJ2-5; v_call: TRBV5-1; d_call: .; clone_size: few; cdr3_nt: TGCGCCAGCAGCGTAAGCATGGGACAAGGAGAGACCCAGTACTTC; cdr3_aa: CASSVSMGQGETQYF
j_call: TRBJ1-6; v_call: TRBV18; d_call: .; clone_size: .; cdr3_nt: TGTGCCAGCTCCCTCGGGACGGATAATTCACCCCTCCACTTT; cdr3_aa: CASSLGTDNSPLHF
j_call: TRBJ1-5; v_call: TRBV7-9; d_call: TRBD1; clone_size: few; cdr3_nt: TGTGCCAGCAGCCCGGACAGGGGGATTCAGCCCCAGCATTTT; cdr3_aa: CASSPDRGIQPQHF
j_call: TRBJ1-2; v_call: TRBV20-1; d_call: .; clone_size: few; cdr3_nt: TGCAGTGCTAGAGATGGGGGGACCTATGGCTACACCTTC; cdr3_aa: CSARDGGTYGYTF
j_call: TRBJ2-1; v_call: TRBV12-3/TRBV12-4; d_call: TRBD2; clone_size: .; cdr3_nt: TGTGCCAGCAGTTTCTTAGCGGGGGCCGCGATTGAGCAGTTCTTC; cdr3_aa: CASSFLAGAAIEQFF
j_call: TRBJ2-7; v_call: TRBV4-2; d_call: .; clone_size: many; cdr3_nt: TGTGCCAGCAGCCCGGACACATCCTACGAGCAGTACTTC; cdr3_aa: CASSPDTSYEQYF
j_call: TRBJ2-5; v_call: TRBV24-1; d_call: .; clone_size: few; cdr3_nt: TGTGCCACCGCGGGCGGGGAGACCCAGTACTTC; cdr3_aa: CATAGGETQYF
j_call: TRBJ1-1; v_call: TRBV12-3/TRBV12-4; d_call: .; clone_size: few; cdr3_nt: TGTGCCAGCAGGCCTGGGTCGAGACAACGGAACACTGAAGCTTTCTTT; cdr3_aa: CASRPGSRQRNTEAFF
j_call: TRBJ1-5; v_call: TRBV6-2/TRBV6-3; d_call: TRBD1; clone_size: few; cdr3_nt: TGTGCCAGCATCTGGGGGAAGGGGGCGAGCAATCAGCCCCAGCATTTT; cdr3_aa: CASIWGKGASNQPQHF
j_call: TRBJ1-2; v_call: TRBV7-9; d_call: TRBD1; clone_size: .; cdr3_nt: TGTGCCAGCAGCCCGAGGGGTTCCTTACAGGGGTCCCTTTACACCTTC; cdr3_aa: CASSPRGSLQGSLYTF
j_call: TRBJ1-2; v_call: TRBV5-1; d_call: TRBD1; clone_size: few; cdr3_nt: TGCGCCAGCAGCTTACAGGGGGCTGAAGGCTACACCTTC; cdr3_aa: CASSLQGAEGYTF
j_call: TRBJ2-3; v_call: TRBV4-2; d_call: .; clone_size: many; cdr3_nt: TGTGCCAGCAGCCAAGATGGAAGGGTTTCCACAGATACGCAGTATTTT; cdr3_aa: CASSQDGRVSTDTQYF
j_call: TRBJ1-5; v_call: TRBV20-1; d_call: .; clone_size: .; cdr3_nt: TGCAGTGCTAGAGATAAGATAGCAGGGTTTCAGCCCCAGCATTTT; cdr3_aa: CSARDKIAGFQPQHF
j_call: TRBJ2-5; v_call: TRBV11-1; d_call: TRBD1; clone_size: many; cdr3_nt: TGTGCCAGCAGCCATGGGACAGAAGAGACCCAGTACTTC; cdr3_aa: CASSHGTEETQYF
j_call: TRBJ2-3; v_call: TRBV6-5; d_call: TRBD1; clone_size: few; cdr3_nt: TGTGCCAGTGCAATACAGGGGGTCGGGTATACGCAGTATTTT; cdr3_aa: CASAIQGVGYTQYF
j_call: TRBJ1-5; v_call: TRBV19; d_call: .; clone_size: .; cdr3_nt: TGTGCCAGTAGTATTCCTGAGGGCAATCAGCCCCAGCATTTT; cdr3_aa: CASSIPEGNQPQHF
j_call: TRBJ2-5; v_call: TRBV20-1; d_call: TRBD2; clone_size: .; cdr3_nt: TGCAGTGCTGGGACGGGGGGGACCCAGTACTTC; cdr3_aa: CSAGTGGTQYF
j_call: TRBJ1-2; v_call: TRBV25-1; d_call: TRBD1; clone_size: few; cdr3_nt: TGTGCCAGCCTACAGGGGGGGTCTGGTGGCTACACCTTC; cdr3_aa: CASLQGGSGGYTF
j_call: TRBJ2-5; v_call: TRBV20-1; d_call: .; clone_size: few; cdr3_nt: TGCAGTGCCCACCGGCCGGAGGGAGAGACCCAGTACTTC; cdr3_aa: CSAHRPEGETQYF
j_call: TRBJ2-7; v_call: TRBV5-6; d_call: TRBD1; clone_size: .; cdr3_nt: TGTGCCAGCAGCTGGGACAGCGAGCAGTACTTC; cdr3_aa: CASSWDSEQYF
j_call: TRBJ2-7; v_call: TRBV14; d_call: .; clone_size: .; cdr3_nt: TGTGCCAGCAGCCAAGTGAAACTCCCTGGGCGGGCCGAGCAGTACTTC; cdr3_aa: CASSQVKLPGRAEQYF
j_call: TRBJ2-3; v_call: TRBV20-1; d_call: TRBD2; clone_size: few; cdr3_nt: TGCAGTGCGGGGACTAGCGGGGGGAGGTCGCAGTATTTT; cdr3_aa: CSAGTSGGRSQYF
j_call: TRBJ2-2; v_call: TRBV5-1; d_call: TRBD2; clone_size: few; cdr3_nt: TGCGCCAGCAGCCCCGAGGGACTAGCGATCGGGGAGCTGTTTTTT; cdr3_aa: CASSPEGLAIGELFF